This T cell receptor (beta chain) derives from a study of T cells in narcolepsy. Study as a whole: Patients with NT1 or NT2 and healthy control donors were enrolled.

About this clone: Antigen: not known.

Libraries were prepared by immunoSEQ multiplex PCR; TCRdb keeps only in-frame clonotypes and omits some of them. The data contain around 34,000 clones, 60% to 80% of them seen just once; the ten biggest clones take up approximately 3.6%. General observations from the study: Healthy controls reportedly lacked the autoreactive clonotypes serially found in patients' blood. Comparing one patient's CSF and blood CD4+ clonotypes highlighted HCRT- and TRIB2-specific autoreactive clonotypes. No autoreactive T cell clone sequences appeared in some memory CD4+ repertoires.

Source material: memory (CD45RA-) CD4+ T cells from blood. This receptor was obtained from a human donor in good health.

The CDR3 region has the DNA TGTGCCAGCAGTTTCGGCGAAGGTCTCAGCAATCAGCCCCAGCATTTT. Its translation: CASSFGEGLSNQPQHF. This chain links TRBV6-5 with TRBJ1-5; unclear D gene. Trimming took off 4 bases at V and 1 base at J, with 14 bases between the two ends. Germline V lookup: CDR1 MNHEY, CDR2 SVGAGI. This CDR3 contains 16 residues.